This record concerns one TCR beta chain sequence. The sample comes from a study of T cells in localized non-small cell lung cancer. Generated by immunoSEQ multiplex PCR, the TCRdb table keeps only in-frame clones and is missing some. The repertoire holds some 30,000 clones, with 65% to 90% as singletons. The ends lost 3 bases at V and 7 bases at J; junction bases unmatched: 6. The CDR3 is made up of 14 amino acids. Germline assignment: CDR1 MGHDK and CDR2 SYGVNS. This TCR was recovered from a male donor at least 60 years old with stage III lung adenocarcinoma. Here the sequenced sample was peripheral blood, taken before any cancer treatment. The chain employs TRBV25-1 and TRBJ1-5; 7 bases map to TRBD1. CDR3 DNA: TGTGCCAGCAGTGAGACAGGGTGGGAACAGCCCCAGCATTTT. This translates into CASSETGWEQPQHF.